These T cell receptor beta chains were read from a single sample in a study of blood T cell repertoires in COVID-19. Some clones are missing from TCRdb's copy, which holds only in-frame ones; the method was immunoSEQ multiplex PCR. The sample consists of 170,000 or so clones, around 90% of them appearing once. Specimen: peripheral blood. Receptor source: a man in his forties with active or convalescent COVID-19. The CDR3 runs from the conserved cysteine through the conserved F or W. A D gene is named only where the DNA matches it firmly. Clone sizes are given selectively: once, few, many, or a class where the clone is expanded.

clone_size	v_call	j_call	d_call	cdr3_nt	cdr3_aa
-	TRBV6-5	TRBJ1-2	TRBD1	TGTGCCAGCAGTACCCGGGACAGAAAGATCTATGGCTACACCTTC	CASSTRDRKIYGYTF
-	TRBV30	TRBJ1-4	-	TGTGCCTGGAGTTTTGGGGAAGGAGGGGCTGAAAAACTGTTTTTT	CAWSFGEGGAEKLFF
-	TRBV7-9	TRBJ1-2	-	TGTGCCAGCAGCTCAGAACGGGATGGCTACACCTTC	CASSSERDGYTF
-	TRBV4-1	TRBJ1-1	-	TGCGCCAGCAGCCAAGATGGGGCGCGGGGAGCTTTCTTT	CASSQDGARGAFF
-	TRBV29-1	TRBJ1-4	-	TGCAGCGTTGAAGGGGAGGCAACTAATGAAAAACTGTTTTTT	CSVEGEATNEKLFF
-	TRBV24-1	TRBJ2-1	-	TGTGCCACCAATCTTTACAGGGCACATAGGGATGAGCAGTTCTTC	CATNLYRAHRDEQFF
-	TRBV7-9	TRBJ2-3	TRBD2	TGTGCCAGCAGCTTAGACTCGGGCGGGGGGGCCGGTACGCAGTATTTT	CASSLDSGGGAGTQYF
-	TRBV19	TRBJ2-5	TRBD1	TGTGCCAGTAGGAAGACAGGGGTTGCTTGGGAGACCCAGTACTTC	CASRKTGVAWETQYF
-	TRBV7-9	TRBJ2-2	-	TGTGCCAGCAGCTTATCCGGGTCCGGGGAGCTGTTTTTT	CASSLSGSGELFF
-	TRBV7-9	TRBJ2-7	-	TGTGCCAGCAGCTCCGACACCTCCTTCCCCATCTACGAGCAGTACTTC	CASSSDTSFPIYEQYF
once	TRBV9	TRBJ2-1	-	TGTGCCAGCAGCGGCCTCGGTAGCTCCTACAATGAGCAGTTCTTC	CASSGLGSSYNEQFF
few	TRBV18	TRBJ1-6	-	TGTGCCAGCTCACCTGGAGGGTTACCTAATTCACCCCTCCACTTT	CASSPGGLPNSPLHF
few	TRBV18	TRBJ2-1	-	TGTGCCAGCTCACTGAACAGGGACAATGAGCAGTTCTTC	CASSLNRDNEQFF
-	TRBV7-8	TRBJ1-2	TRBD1	TGTGCCAGCAGCTTAAGAGGGACAGGGGGCGGAACTAACTATGGCTACACCTTC	CASSLRGTGGGTNYGYTF
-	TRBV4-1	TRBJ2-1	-	TGCGCCAGCAGCCAAGATCAAGGGGGGGCACGTGAGCAGTTCTTC	CASSQDQGGAREQFF
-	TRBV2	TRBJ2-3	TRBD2	TGTGCCAGCAGTTTAGCGGGGGGCACAGATACGCAGTATTTT	CASSLAGGTDTQYF
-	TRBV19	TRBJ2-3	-	TGTGCCAGTAGTATACAGGGCTACACAGATACGCAGTATTTT	CASSIQGYTDTQYF
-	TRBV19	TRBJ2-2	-	TGTGCCAGTAGCCTACTTTTTGGCACCGGGGAGCTGTTTTTT	CASSLLFGTGELFF
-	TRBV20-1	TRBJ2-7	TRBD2	TGCAGTGCTAGGGGGGGGGACGAGCAGTACTTC	CSARGGDEQYF
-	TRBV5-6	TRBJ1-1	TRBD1	TGTGCCAGCAGTGGAATAAGACAGGGAAGAATTTGGGCTTTCTTT	CASSGIRQGRIWAFF
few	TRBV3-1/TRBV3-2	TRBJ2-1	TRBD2	TGTGCCAGCAGCCAAGTTAGCGGGGGGTACAATGAGCAGTTCTTC	CASSQVSGGYNEQFF
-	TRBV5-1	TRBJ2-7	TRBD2	TGCGCCAGCAGTTCATCCGGGACTAGGGACGAGCAGTACTTC	CASSSSGTRDEQYF
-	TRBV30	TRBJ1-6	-	TGTGCCTGGAGTGCCGTACACCAAAATTCACCCCTCCACTTT	CAWSAVHQNSPLHF
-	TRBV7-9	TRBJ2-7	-	TGTGCCAGCAGCTTAGGCCCCGACAGGCCGTACTCCTACGAGCAGTACTTC	CASSLGPDRPYSYEQYF
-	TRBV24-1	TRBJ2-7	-	TGTGCCACCAGTGAGCAGGGCTACGAGCAGTACTTC	CATSEQGYEQYF
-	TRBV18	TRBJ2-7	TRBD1	TGTGCCAGCTCACCACGACAGGGGCGCGACGAGCAGTACTTC	CASSPRQGRDEQYF
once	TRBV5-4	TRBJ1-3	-	TGTGCCAGCAGCTTGACAACTGGAAACACCATATATTTT	CASSLTTGNTIYF
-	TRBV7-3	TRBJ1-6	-	TGTGCCAGCAGCTTAACTCAGGGATCACCCCTCCACTTT	CASSLTQGSPLHF
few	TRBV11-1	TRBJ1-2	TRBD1	TGTGCCAGCAGCTCCTCCGACAGGGTTCAGAATGGCTACACCTTC	CASSSSDRVQNGYTF
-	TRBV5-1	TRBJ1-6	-	TGCGCCAGCAGCTTGGCCTCCGGTTCACCCCTCCACTTT	CASSLASGSPLHF
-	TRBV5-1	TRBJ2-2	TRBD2	TGCGCCAGCAGCTTAAGCGGGGGCGGGGAGCTGTTTTTT	CASSLSGGGELFF
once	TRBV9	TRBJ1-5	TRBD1	TGTGCCAGCAGCCCCCGGGACAGTTACAATCAGCCCCAGCATTTT	CASSPRDSYNQPQHF
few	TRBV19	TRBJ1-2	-	TGTGCCAGTAGTCAAAGCCCCCTCTTGGGCTACACCTTC	CASSQSPLLGYTF
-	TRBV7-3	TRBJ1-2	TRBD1	TGTGCCAGCAGCGCCACAGGGGGCGCGGATGGCTACACCTTC	CASSATGGADGYTF
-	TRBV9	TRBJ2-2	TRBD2	TGTGCCAGCAGCGTAGAGTTACTAGCGGCCACCGGGGAGCTGTTTTTT	CASSVELLAATGELFF
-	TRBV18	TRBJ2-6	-	TGTGCCAGCTCACCCTTCGGGGCCAACGTCCTGACTTTC	CASSPFGANVLTF
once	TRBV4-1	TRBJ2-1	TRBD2	TGCGCCAGCAGCCAAGATTTTAGCGGGGAGGACAATGAGCAGTTCTTC	CASSQDFSGEDNEQFF
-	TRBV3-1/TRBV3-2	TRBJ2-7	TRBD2	TGTGCCAGCAGCCAACCCCTACTAGCGGGGAACTACGAGCAGTACTTC	CASSQPLLAGNYEQYF
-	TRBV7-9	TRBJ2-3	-	TGTGCCAGCACGGGCCAGGGAAGCACAGATACGCAGTATTTT	CASTGQGSTDTQYF
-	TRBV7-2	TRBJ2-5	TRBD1	TGTGCCAGCAGCCCCGACAGGGGTTGGGAGACCCAGTACTTC	CASSPDRGWETQYF